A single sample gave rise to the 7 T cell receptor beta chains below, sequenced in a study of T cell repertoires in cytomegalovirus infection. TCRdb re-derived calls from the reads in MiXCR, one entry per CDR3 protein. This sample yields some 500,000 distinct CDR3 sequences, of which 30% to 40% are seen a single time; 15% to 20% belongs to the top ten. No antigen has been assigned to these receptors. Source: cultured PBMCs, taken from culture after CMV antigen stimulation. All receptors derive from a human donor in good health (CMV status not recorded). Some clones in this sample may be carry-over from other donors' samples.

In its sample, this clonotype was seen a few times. Written as DNA, the CDR3 is TGTGCCACCAGCAGAAGAAGCGGGAACACCGGGGAGCTGTTTTTT. Translating it yields CATSRRSGNTGELFF. The chain couples TRBV15 to TRBJ2-2; the D gene is possibly TRBD2 (5 bases). CDR3 length: 15 residues. CDR1 is LNHNV and CDR2 is YYDKDF in the germline V gene (reference sequence). With 2 bases removed from V and 1 base from J, the gap between germline ends came to 8 bases.

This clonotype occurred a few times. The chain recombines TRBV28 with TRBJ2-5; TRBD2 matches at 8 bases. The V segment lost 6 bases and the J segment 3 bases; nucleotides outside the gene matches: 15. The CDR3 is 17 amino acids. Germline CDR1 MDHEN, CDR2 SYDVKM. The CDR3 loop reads CASSYAPGLVVEETQYF. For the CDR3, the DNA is TGTGCCAGCAGCTATGCTCCGGGACTAGTAGTCGAAGAGACCCAGTACTTC.

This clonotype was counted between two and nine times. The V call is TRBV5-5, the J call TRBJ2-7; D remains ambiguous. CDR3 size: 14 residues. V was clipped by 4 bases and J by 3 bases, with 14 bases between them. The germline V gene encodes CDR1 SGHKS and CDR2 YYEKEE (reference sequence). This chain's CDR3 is CASSPAWAIYEQYV. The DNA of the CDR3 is TGTGCCAGCAGCCCCGCGTGGGCAATCTACGAGCAGTACGTC.

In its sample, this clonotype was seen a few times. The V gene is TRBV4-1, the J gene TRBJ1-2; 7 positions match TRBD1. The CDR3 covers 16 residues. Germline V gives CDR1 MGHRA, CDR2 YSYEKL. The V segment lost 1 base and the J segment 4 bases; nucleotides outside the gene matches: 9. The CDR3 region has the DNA TGCGCCAGCAGCCAAGGACAGGGCGTAGTGGGCTATGGCTACACCTTC. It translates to CASSQGQGVVGYGYTF.

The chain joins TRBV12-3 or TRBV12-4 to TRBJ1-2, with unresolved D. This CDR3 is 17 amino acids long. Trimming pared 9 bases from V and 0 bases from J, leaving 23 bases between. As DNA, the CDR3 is TGTGCCAGACTCCGGGCCTTCCGGCAGCCTCCTAACTATGGCTACACCTTC. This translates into CARLRAFRQPPNYGYTF.

The CDR3 DNA follows: TGCAGTGCTCACGGACAGGGAGGTTTGGATCAGCCCCAGCATTTT. Protein product: CSAHGQGGLDQPQHF. The gene calls are TRBV20-1 and TRBJ1-5; TRBD1 matches 8 bases. Germline V lookup: CDR1 DFQATT, CDR2 SNEGSKA (reference sequence). The CDR3 covers 15 residues. The V gene end was trimmed by 5 bases and the J gene end by 5 bases; junction bases not matched to a gene: 11.

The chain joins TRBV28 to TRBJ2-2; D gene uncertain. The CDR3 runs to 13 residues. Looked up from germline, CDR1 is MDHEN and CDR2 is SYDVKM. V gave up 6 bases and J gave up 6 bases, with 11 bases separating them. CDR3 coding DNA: TGTGCCAGCAGCCCTATTGAGGCCGGGGAGCTGTTTTTT. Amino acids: CASSPIEAGELFF.